This T cell receptor beta chain was identified in a study of cytomegalovirus exposure and HLA in healthy donors. The CDR3 covers 15 residues. Trimming at V came to 4 bases and at J to 3 bases, leaving 7 bases not matched to a gene. Germline V CDR1 and CDR2: SGHNT, YYREEE (reference sequence). Study findings and constraints: The study labeled 150 to 200 TCR beta chains cytomegalovirus-associated. Rarity held for most TCR sequences, but there were some public TCRs that occurred in many donors. Later on, an analysis tied under 20,000 TCR beta sequences to HLA alleles at 0.05 false discovery rate.

Healthy donors of bone marrow made up the group. PCR amplification relied on 60 Vbeta primers (plus 13 Jbeta primers). Profiled with immunoSEQ multiplex PCR; TCRdb holds only in-frame clones, not every one. The table records approximately 140,000 clones, around three fifths of them present only once. Concerning this clone itself: Its antigen is undetermined.

The origin of this receptor is a male donor in good health and CMV-seronegative. Source material: PBMCs. The chain combines TRBV5-4 with TRBJ2-5; the match to TRBD1 covers 9 bases. CDR3 amino acids: CASSPAGTGKETQYF. CDR3 coding DNA: TGTGCCAGCAGCCCCGCCGGGACAGGGAAAGAGACCCAGTACTTC.